The rows below give T cell receptor beta chains drawn from one sample of a study of T cells in localized non-small cell lung cancer. Data came from immunoSEQ multiplex PCR; TCRdb stores just in-frame clones and leaves some out. Counted here are approximately 52,000 clones, 75% to 90% occurring once; the ten biggest clones make up roughly 18%. This specimen was peripheral blood, taken before any cancer treatment. These receptors all stem from a male donor aged 60 or over with stage III squamous cell lung carcinoma. Each CDR3 is given with its conserved first and last residue. A D gene is named only where the DNA matches it firmly. The size entry is marked missing in some rows and otherwise reads once, few, many or a size class.

cdr3_aa cdr3_nt j_call d_call v_call clone_size
CASSLSTDTQYF TGTGCCAGCAGTTTAAGCACAGATACGCAGTATTTT TRBJ2-3 - TRBV28 -
CASSVVSQGLQSTDTQYF TGTGCCAGCAGCGTAGTGTCACAGGGCCTCCAGAGCACAGATACGCAGTATTTT TRBJ2-3 - TRBV9 -
CASSLLFSPGTSGINEQFF TGCGCCAGCAGCCTACTCTTTTCCCCCGGGACTAGCGGAATCAATGAGCAGTTCTTC TRBJ2-1 TRBD2 TRBV5-1 -
CASSLVGHNTGELFF TGTGCCAGCAGCTTGGTGGGACACAACACCGGGGAGCTGTTTTTT TRBJ2-2 - TRBV5-6 -
CASSVDSAGGLVDTQYF TGTGCCAGCAGCGTAGATTCGGCGGGGGGCTTGGTAGATACGCAGTATTTT TRBJ2-3 TRBD2 TRBV9 -
CASSQDRGNHEQYF TGCGCCAGCAGCCAAGATCGGGGTAACCACGAGCAGTACTTC TRBJ2-7 - TRBV4-3 -
CASSLFSLNEQYF TGTGCCAGCAGTTTATTTTCTCTTAACGAGCAGTACTTC TRBJ2-7 - TRBV27 -
CASTRAQSSYNEQFF TGTGCCAGTACACGCGCGCAAAGCTCCTACAATGAGCAGTTCTTC TRBJ2-1 - TRBV19 few
CSASTGTQAFF TGCAGTGCTAGCACCGGCACCCAAGCTTTCTTT TRBJ1-1 - TRBV20-1 -
CASSHPGTSGGINNEQFF TGTGCCAGCAGCCACCCCGGGACTAGCGGGGGTATTAACAATGAGCAGTTCTTC TRBJ2-1 TRBD2 TRBV4-2 -
CASSPRTTGAYYNEQFF TGTGCCAGCAGCCCCCGGACCACCGGCGCCTACTACAATGAGCAGTTCTTC TRBJ2-1 - TRBV11-3 -
CASSLDGGVSYNEQFF TGCGCCAGCAGCTTGGACGGGGGAGTCTCCTACAATGAGCAGTTCTTC TRBJ2-1 - TRBV5-1 -
CASSIPVWREGPGELFF TGTGCCAGCAGTATCCCCGTATGGCGGGAGGGCCCCGGGGAGCTGTTTTTT TRBJ2-2 TRBD2 TRBV14 -
CASSLHGKDEQYF TGTGCCAGCAGCTTACATGGAAAGGACGAGCAGTACTTC TRBJ2-7 - TRBV11-2 -
CASSLVLAAQAFF TGTGCCAGCAGCTTAGTGCTGGCGGCGCAAGCTTTCTTT TRBJ1-1 - TRBV13 -
CASSAIGLGSSYEQYF TGTGCCAGCAGCGCAATTGGACTGGGGAGCTCCTACGAGCAGTACTTC TRBJ2-7 - TRBV5-8 -
CASSTGTGELFF TGTGCCAGTAGTACGGGCACCGGGGAGCTGTTTTTT TRBJ2-2 - TRBV19 few
CASSSHPGWINYGYTF TGTGCCAGCAGCTCACACCCGGGGTGGATAAACTATGGCTACACCTTC TRBJ1-2 - TRBV7-7 -
CASSRRLTDTQYF TGTGCCAGCAGCCGAAGACTCACAGATACGCAGTATTTT TRBJ2-3 - TRBV7-9 -
CASTAPGQGAFEQYF TGTGCCAGTACCGCACCGGGACAGGGGGCATTCGAGCAGTACTTC TRBJ2-7 TRBD1 TRBV19 -
CASSQGLEQYF TGTGCCAGCAGCCAAGGGTTGGAGCAGTACTTC TRBJ2-7 - TRBV7-9 few
CASSLAGGPGSYNEQFF TGTGCCAGCAGCTTAGCGGGGGGGCCGGGATCCTACAATGAGCAGTTCTTC TRBJ2-1 - TRBV7-2 -
CAWSVGTYSYEQYF TGTGCCTGGAGTGTAGGGACATACTCCTACGAGCAGTACTTC TRBJ2-7 - TRBV30 few
CASSYPGSYNSPLHF TGTGCCAGCAGCTACCCGGGGTCCTATAATTCACCCCTCCACTTT TRBJ1-6 - TRBV5-5 -
CASSYSSDRTGNTIYF TGTGCCAGCAGTTACTCTTCGGACAGGACGGGAAACACCATATATTTT TRBJ1-3 TRBD1 TRBV6-5 -
CASSLGVGGGYTF TGTGCCAGCAGCTTAGGAGTGGGGGGTGGCTACACCTTC TRBJ1-2 - TRBV7-2 once
CASSLAGASGNTIYF TGCGCCAGCAGCTTGGCGGGGGCCTCTGGAAACACCATATATTTT TRBJ1-3 - TRBV5-1 -
CASSQEQGASEAFF TGTGCCAGCAGCCAAGAACAGGGGGCCTCTGAAGCTTTCTTT TRBJ1-1 TRBD1 TRBV4-2 once
CASSQGLAGVTSTDTQYF TGTGCCAGCAGCCAGGGACTAGCGGGGGTTACTAGCACAGATACGCAGTATTTT TRBJ2-3 TRBD2 TRBV4-2 -
CASSQTLGGLHEQYF TGTGCCAGCAGCCAAACCCTTGGGGGGCTACACGAGCAGTACTTC TRBJ2-7 - TRBV14 -
CASSLGDRVGSPLHF TGTGCCAGCAGCTTGGGAGACAGGGTCGGGTCACCCCTCCACTTT TRBJ1-6 TRBD1 TRBV5-6 -
CASSLRTEAFF TGTGCCAGCAGCCTACGAACTGAAGCTTTCTTT TRBJ1-1 - TRBV11-2 -
CASSQGEGYDYGYTF TGTGCCAGCAGCCAAGGGGAAGGGTACGACTATGGCTACACCTTC TRBJ1-2 - TRBV4-2 -
CASSLDRNYNEQFF TGTGCCAGCAGCTTAGACAGAAACTACAATGAGCAGTTCTTC TRBJ2-1 - TRBV7-9 -
CAISIGEHGYTF TGTGCCATCAGTATTGGGGAACATGGCTACACCTTC TRBJ1-2 - TRBV10-3 -
CASRLPDRGHIDTQYF TGTGCCAGCAGGCTCCCGGACAGGGGGCATATAGATACGCAGTATTTT TRBJ2-3 TRBD1 TRBV5-7 -
CASSMPRQGTFTDTQYF TGTGCCAGCAGCATGCCACGACAGGGGACTTTCACAGATACGCAGTATTTT TRBJ2-3 TRBD1 TRBV5-8 -
CATSRGENGQTQYF TGTGCCACCAGCAGAGGGGAAAATGGACAGACCCAGTACTTC TRBJ2-5 - TRBV15 -
CASSSPGQGVYEQYF TGTGCCAGCAGTTCTCCGGGACAGGGAGTCTACGAGCAGTACTTC TRBJ2-7 TRBD1 TRBV27 once
CASSIVAGIETDTQYF TGTGCCAGTAGTATAGTAGCAGGGATTGAGACAGATACGCAGTATTTT TRBJ2-3 - TRBV19 -
CASRWDKNQPQHF TGTGCCAGCAGATGGGACAAAAATCAGCCCCAGCATTTT TRBJ1-5 - TRBV28 -
CASSLGQGRETQYF TGTGCCAGCAGCTTGGGTCAGGGGAGGGAGACCCAGTACTTC TRBJ2-5 - TRBV5-4 once
CASSSGGRGRASDEQFF TGTGCCAGCAGCAGTGGGGGGCGCGGGAGGGCCTCCGATGAGCAGTTCTTC TRBJ2-1 TRBD2 TRBV11-3 -
CASSLRNIVGGTNTGELFF TGTGCCAGCAGCTTACGGAACATAGTCGGCGGGACGAACACCGGGGAGCTGTTTTTT TRBJ2-2 - TRBV11-2 -
CASTAPGIPNTGELFF TGTGCCAGCACCGCTCCGGGAATTCCGAACACCGGGGAGCTGTTTTTT TRBJ2-2 - TRBV7-2 -
CASSVDGDNEQFF TGTGCCAGCAGCGTAGACGGAGACAATGAGCAGTTCTTC TRBJ2-1 - TRBV9 -
CASSDRLKAYEQYF TGTGCCAGTAGTGACAGGTTGAAAGCCTACGAGCAGTACTTC TRBJ2-7 - TRBV19 -
CASSPRGPPQSTDTQYF TGTGCCAGCAGCCCAAGAGGGCCCCCACAGAGTACAGATACGCAGTATTTT TRBJ2-3 - TRBV7-6 once
CASSSPGQGVEAFF TGTGCCAGCAGCTCGCCGGGACAGGGAGTAGAAGCTTTCTTT TRBJ1-1 TRBD1 TRBV4-2 -
CASSSTGERGYTF TGTGCCAGCAGCTCGACAGGGGAAAGGGGCTACACCTTC TRBJ1-2 TRBD1 TRBV11-2 -
CASSISSGPATDTQYF TGTGCCAGCAGCATCTCTAGCGGGCCAGCCACAGATACGCAGTATTTT TRBJ2-3 TRBD2 TRBV7-9 -
CASSSVGQGGLNEQYF TGTGCCAGCAGCTCCGTCGGACAGGGAGGGTTGAACGAGCAGTACTTC TRBJ2-7 - TRBV7-8 -
CACTGFKAQYF TGTGCCTGTACAGGGTTTAAGGCCCAGTACTTC TRBJ2-5 - TRBV30 -
CASSKTVAYEQYF TGTGCCAGTAGTAAAACAGTAGCCTACGAGCAGTACTTC TRBJ2-7 - TRBV19 -
CASSIERLDQPQHF TGTGCCAGCAGTATAGAGCGTTTGGATCAGCCCCAGCATTTT TRBJ1-5 - TRBV2 -
CASSSRDREETQYF TGTGCCAGCAGCTCCCGCGACAGGGAAGAGACCCAGTACTTC TRBJ2-5 TRBD1 TRBV7-9 once
CASSIEDRGNYNEQFF TGTGCCAGCAGCATAGAGGACAGGGGGAACTACAATGAGCAGTTCTTC TRBJ2-1 TRBD1 TRBV7-9 -
CSVESGSSSYNEQFF TGCAGCGTTGAATCAGGGTCTAGCTCCTACAATGAGCAGTTCTTC TRBJ2-1 - TRBV29-1 -
CASSQGVSGGQETQYF TGTGCCAGCAGCCAAGGTGTCAGCGGGGGCCAAGAGACCCAGTACTTC TRBJ2-5 TRBD2 TRBV7-9 once